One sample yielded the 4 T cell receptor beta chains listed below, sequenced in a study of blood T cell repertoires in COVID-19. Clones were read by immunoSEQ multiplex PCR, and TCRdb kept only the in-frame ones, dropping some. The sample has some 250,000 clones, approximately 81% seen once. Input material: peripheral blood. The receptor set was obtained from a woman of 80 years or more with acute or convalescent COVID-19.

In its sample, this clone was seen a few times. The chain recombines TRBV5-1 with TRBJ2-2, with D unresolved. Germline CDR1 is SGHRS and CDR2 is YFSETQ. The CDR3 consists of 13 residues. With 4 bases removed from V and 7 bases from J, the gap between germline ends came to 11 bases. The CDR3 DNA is TGCGCCAGCAGCCTGCCTAGTGTCGGGGAGCTGTTTTTT. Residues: CASSLPSVGELFF.

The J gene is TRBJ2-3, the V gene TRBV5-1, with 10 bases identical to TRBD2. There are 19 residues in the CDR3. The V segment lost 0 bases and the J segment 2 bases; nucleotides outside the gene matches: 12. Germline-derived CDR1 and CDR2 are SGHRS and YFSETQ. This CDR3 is CASSLAISGGLRVTDTQYF. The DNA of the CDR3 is TGCGCCAGCAGCTTGGCGATTAGCGGGGGGCTTCGGGTCACAGATACGCAGTATTTT.

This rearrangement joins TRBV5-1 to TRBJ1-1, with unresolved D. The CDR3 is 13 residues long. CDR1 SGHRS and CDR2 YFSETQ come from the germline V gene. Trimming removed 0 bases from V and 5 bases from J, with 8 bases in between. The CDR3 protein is CASSLAGETEAFF. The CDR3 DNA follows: TGCGCCAGCAGCTTGGCTGGGGAGACTGAAGCTTTCTTT.

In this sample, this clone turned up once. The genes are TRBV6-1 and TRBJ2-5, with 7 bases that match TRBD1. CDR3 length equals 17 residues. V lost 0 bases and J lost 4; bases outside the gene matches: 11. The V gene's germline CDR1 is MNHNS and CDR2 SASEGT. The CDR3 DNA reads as TGTGCCAGCAGTGAAGCCGGCCCGGGACAGATTTTAGAGACCCAGTACTTC. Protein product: CASSEAGPGQILETQYF.